The rows below give T cell receptor beta chains drawn from one sample of a study of breast tumors, draining lymph nodes, adjacent tissues. TCRdb used MiXCR to reprocess the multiplex PCR reads, holding one entry per CDR3 protein. Seen here are 85,000 to 130,000 distinct CDR3 sequences, about 29% observed once, and the top ten hold approximately 6%. The sequenced material came from axillary lymph node tissue. These receptors all come from a female donor with breast cancer. Some clones in this sample may be carry-over from other donors' samples. CDR3s include the opening cysteine and the closing phenylalanine or tryptophan. A D gene is named only where the DNA matches it firmly. Expanded clones get a size class; other rows say once, few or many, or leave the size out.

cdr3_nt	cdr3_aa	d_call	clone_size	j_call	v_call
TGCAGTGCTATCCAGGGGCTTAGGGAAAAACTGTTTTTT	CSAIQGLREKLFF	.	.	TRBJ1-4	TRBV20-1
TGTGCCAGCAGCTTAGAACTAGAGTATGAGACCCAGTACTTC	CASSLELEYETQYF	.	many	TRBJ2-5	TRBV7-9
TGTGCCAGCAGTCACTCGGCTGCCCCAGGGGCCGACGTCCTGACTTTC	CASSHSAAPGADVLTF	.	few	TRBJ2-6	TRBV6-5
TGCGCCAGCAGCCCGCGGGGTGAGAATCAGCCCCAGCATTTT	CASSPRGENQPQHF	.	many	TRBJ1-5	TRBV5-1
TGTGCCAGTAGTATACAGCCCGGGCCTAATTCACCCCTCCACTTT	CASSIQPGPNSPLHF	.	many	TRBJ1-6	TRBV19
TGCAGTGCTAGAGATAGTGACAGGGCCCCCTATGGCTACACCTTC	CSARDSDRAPYGYTF	TRBD1	.	TRBJ1-2	TRBV20-1
TGTGCCAGCGATCAGGGCGGCGAATCCTACGAGCAGTACTTC	CASDQGGESYEQYF	.	many	TRBJ2-7	TRBV6-1
TGCAGTGCTAGAGACCTACTAGGGAGAGGGCCCCAAGAGACCCAGTACTTC	CSARDLLGRGPQETQYF	.	many	TRBJ2-5	TRBV20-1
TGTGCCAGCAGTTTTCGGCGGGAGATGAACACTGAAGCTTTCTTT	CASSFRREMNTEAFF	.	many	TRBJ1-1	TRBV12-3/TRBV12-4
TGTGCCAGCAGTGCTACAAGCGGGAGGAAGGCCGGGGAGCTGTTTTTT	CASSATSGRKAGELFF	TRBD2	.	TRBJ2-2	TRBV25-1
TGTGCCAGCTCACCTAATCAGGGGTCACCCCTCCACTTT	CASSPNQGSPLHF	.	.	TRBJ1-6	TRBV18
TGTGCCAGCAGCTTGGCCAGGGCTAGTTCCTACGAGCAGTACTTC	CASSLARASSYEQYF	.	.	TRBJ2-7	TRBV5-5
TGCAGTGCTAGAGTAGGTCAGATGAACACTGAAGCTTTCTTT	CSARVGQMNTEAFF	.	.	TRBJ1-1	TRBV20-1